The rows below give T cell receptor beta chains drawn from one sample of a study of blood T cell repertoires in COVID-19. Repertoires were generated with immunoSEQ multiplex PCR, while TCRdb's copy carries only in-frame clones and drops some. The sample comprises about 20,000 clones, under 90% of which are singletons, and 3.8% rests with the top ten. Material: peripheral blood. These receptor sequences come from a man aged 50 to 59 with active COVID-19. Each CDR3 is given with its conserved first and last residue. The D gene is left open where the match is weak. The size of a clone is reported for some rows only, either as once, few or many, or as a class for expanded clones.

-	TRBV27	-	TRBJ2-3	CASSQGLLDTQYF	TGTGCCAGCAGTCAGGGGCTTTTGGATACGCAGTATTTT
once	TRBV15	TRBD2	TRBJ2-1	CATSRDWGGEQFF	TGTGCCACCAGCAGAGATTGGGGGGGTGAGCAGTTCTTC
-	TRBV10-3	-	TRBJ2-7	CAIRFRGPTSYEQYF	TGTGCCATCAGGTTCAGGGGCCCCACTTCCTACGAGCAGTACTTC
-	TRBV18	-	TRBJ2-7	CASSPTGKHNYEQYF	TGTGCCAGCTCACCCACGGGGAAACACAACTACGAGCAGTACTTC
-	TRBV5-5	-	TRBJ1-2	CASSSLGGGVPNYGYTF	TGTGCCAGCAGTTCACTTGGCGGAGGGGTCCCTAACTATGGCTACACCTTC
-	TRBV7-2	TRBD2	TRBJ2-3	CASSLGVSGGSDTQYF	TGTGCCAGCAGCTTAGGTGTTAGCGGGGGTTCTGATACGCAGTATTTT
-	TRBV2	-	TRBJ2-1	CASSDRTSAGNEQFF	TGTGCCAGCAGTGATCGGACTTCGGCGGGCAATGAGCAGTTCTTC
-	TRBV12-2	-	TRBJ1-2	CASRADRGRKDYTF	TGTGCAAGTCGCGCCGACAGGGGGCGAAAAGACTACACCTTC
-	TRBV7-6	TRBD2	TRBJ2-2	CASRRLAGNTGELFF	TGTGCCAGCAGACGACTAGCGGGGAACACCGGGGAGCTGTTTTTT
-	TRBV7-9	-	TRBJ2-5	CASSFSRSLKETQYF	TGTGCCAGCAGCTTTAGCCGCTCGCTAAAAGAGACCCAGTACTTC
-	TRBV14	-	TRBJ2-4	CASSQVSGLDIQYF	TGTGCCAGCAGCCAAGTATCGGGTCTCGACATTCAGTACTTC